These 9 T cell receptor beta chains share one sample of origin, sequenced in a study of blood T cell repertoires in COVID-19. The protocol was immunoSEQ multiplex PCR, while the TCRdb copy is restricted to in-frame clones and leaves out a portion. This sample has some 160,000 clones, with roughly nine tenths found just once. Sequencing was carried out using peripheral blood. These receptors were collected from a woman in her fifties or sixties with active COVID-19.

This clone has a handful of counts. CDR3: CASTLNAGGFYNEQFF. The CDR3 bases are TGTGCCAGCACCTTGAACGCGGGAGGGTTCTACAATGAGCAGTTCTTC. The chain carries TRBV28 and TRBJ2-1; 9 bases match TRBD2. Germline values: CDR1 MDHEN, CDR2 SYDVKM. This CDR3 has 16 residues. J lost 3 bases, V lost 7 bases, and 10 bases had no gene match.

The chain is built from TRBV28 and TRBJ2-7; 12 bases map to TRBD1. CDR1 and CDR2 (germline): MDHEN, SYDVKM. This CDR3 contains 17 residues. With V trimmed by 4 bases and J by 3 bases, 10 bases remained unmatched. This chain's CDR3 is CASSSSGTGGRNYEQYF. For the CDR3, the DNA is TGTGCCAGCAGTTCCTCCGGGACAGGGGGCCGTAACTACGAGCAGTACTTC.

The chain employs TRBV18 and TRBJ2-7; D is undetermined. The V gene lost 6 bases and the J gene lost 5 bases, with 11 bases spanning the gap. The germline CDR1 and CDR2 sequences are KGHSH and LQKENI. The CDR3 consists of 12 residues. CDR3 sequence: CASSRTMDEQYF. The CDR3 DNA reads as TGTGCCAGCTCCCGAACAATGGACGAGCAGTACTTC.

The chain couples TRBV5-1 to TRBJ2-1; TRBD1 matches at 7 bases. The CDR3 totals 13 residues. V was clipped by 4 bases and J by 7 bases; unmatched bases: 5. CDR1 is SGHRS and CDR2 is YFSETQ in the germline V gene. CDR3 region: CASSVDRVNEQFF. The CDR3 region has the DNA TGCGCCAGCAGCGTCGACAGGGTAAATGAGCAGTTCTTC.

The CDR3 DNA sequence: TGTGCCAGCAGTTTTGGGGGGGTCAGCTCTGGAAACACCATATATTTT. Residues: CASSFGGVSSGNTIYF. This sequence joins TRBV28 and TRBJ1-3; tentative D call: TRBD1 (5 bases). Germline loops: CDR1 MDHEN, CDR2 SYDVKM. This CDR3 has 16 residues. Deletions cut 3 bases from V and 0 bases from J, with 12 bases between.

The CDR3 loop reads CASRGQGVTEAFF. The CDR3 DNA reads as TGTGCCAGCAGGGGACAGGGCGTTACTGAAGCTTTCTTT. V and J are TRBV28 and TRBJ1-1, with 9 bases matching TRBD1. Germline assignment: CDR1 MDHEN and CDR2 SYDVKM. Trimming at V came to 6 bases and at J to 5 bases, leaving 4 bases not matched to a gene. The CDR3 is made up of 13 amino acids.

This chain's CDR3 is CASSLGGGFTNEKLFF. CDR3 bases: TGTGCCAGCAGCTTAGGAGGAGGGTTCACTAATGAAAAACTGTTTTTT. The chain couples TRBV7-2 to TRBJ1-4; D uncertain. Trimming shortened V by 1 base and J by 2 bases, and 11 bases separated the two germline ends. CDR3 length: 16 amino acids. In germline, CDR1 is SGHTA, CDR2 FQGNSA.

This chain uses TRBV18 with TRBJ2-7; 8 bases are a match to TRBD2. The V and J ends lost 0 bases and 7 bases, in that order; junction bases with no gene match: 14. The CDR3 extends over 17 amino acids. Germline V gene data show CDR1 as KGHSH and CDR2 as LQKENI. CDR3 amino acids: CASSPPGLEAGSREQYF. The CDR3 region has the DNA TGTGCCAGCTCACCACCGGGACTAGAAGCGGGGTCTCGTGAGCAGTACTTC.

CDR3 protein: CASSVAGRADEKLFF. DNA for the CDR3: TGTGCCAGCAGCGTAGCTGGCAGGGCGGATGAAAAACTGTTTTTT. J is TRBJ1-4 and V is TRBV9; weak D call: TRBD1 (5 bases). With 0 bases removed from V and 6 bases from J, the gap between germline ends came to 12 bases. CDR3 length: 15 residues. CDR1 and CDR2 from the germline V gene are SGDLS and YYNGEE.